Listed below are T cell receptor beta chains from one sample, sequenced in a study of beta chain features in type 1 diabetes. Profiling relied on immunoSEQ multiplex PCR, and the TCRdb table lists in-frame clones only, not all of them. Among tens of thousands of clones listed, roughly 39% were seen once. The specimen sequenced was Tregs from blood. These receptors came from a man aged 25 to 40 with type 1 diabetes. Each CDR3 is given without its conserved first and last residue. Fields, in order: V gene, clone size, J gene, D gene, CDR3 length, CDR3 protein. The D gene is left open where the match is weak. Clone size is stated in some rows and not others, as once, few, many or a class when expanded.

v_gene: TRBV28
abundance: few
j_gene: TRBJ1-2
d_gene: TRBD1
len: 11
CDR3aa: ASRTGGSYGYT

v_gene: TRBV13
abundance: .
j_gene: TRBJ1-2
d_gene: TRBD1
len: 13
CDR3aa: ASSIRRFWGTGGT

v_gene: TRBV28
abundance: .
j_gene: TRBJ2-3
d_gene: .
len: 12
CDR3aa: ASSLDSRGDTQY

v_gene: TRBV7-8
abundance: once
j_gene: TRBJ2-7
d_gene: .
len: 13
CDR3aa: ASSPSHRATYEQY

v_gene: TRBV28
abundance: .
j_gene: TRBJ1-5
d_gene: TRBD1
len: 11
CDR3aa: ASTPTGYQPQH

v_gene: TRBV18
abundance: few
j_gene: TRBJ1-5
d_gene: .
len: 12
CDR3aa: ASSPTSSGQPQH

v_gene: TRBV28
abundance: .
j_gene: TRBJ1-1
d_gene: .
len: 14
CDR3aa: ASSIGGGGEGTEAF

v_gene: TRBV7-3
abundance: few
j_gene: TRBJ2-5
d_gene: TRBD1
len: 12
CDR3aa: ASSLSGQGETQY

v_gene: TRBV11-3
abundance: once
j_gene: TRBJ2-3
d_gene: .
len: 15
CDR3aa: ASSHRSGSPSTDTQY

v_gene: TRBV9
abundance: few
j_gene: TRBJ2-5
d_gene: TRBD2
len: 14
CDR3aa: ASSATGTTYQETQY

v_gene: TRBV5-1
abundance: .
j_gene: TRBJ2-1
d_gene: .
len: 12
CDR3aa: ASSLGLVPNEQF

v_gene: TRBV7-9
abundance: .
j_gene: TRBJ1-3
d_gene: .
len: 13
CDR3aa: ASSLSLPSGNTIY

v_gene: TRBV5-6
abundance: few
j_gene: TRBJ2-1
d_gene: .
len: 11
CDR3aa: ASSAKGGNEQF

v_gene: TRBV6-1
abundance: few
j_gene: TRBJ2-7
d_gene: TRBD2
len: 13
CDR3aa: ASSDWLAASGEQY

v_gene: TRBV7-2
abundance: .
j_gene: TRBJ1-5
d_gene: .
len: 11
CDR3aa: ASSTGLGETQH

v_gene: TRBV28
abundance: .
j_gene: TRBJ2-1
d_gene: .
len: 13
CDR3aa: ASSTPLAYYNEQF

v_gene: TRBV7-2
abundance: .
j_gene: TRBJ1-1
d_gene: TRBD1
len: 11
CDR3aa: ASRTGQHTEAF

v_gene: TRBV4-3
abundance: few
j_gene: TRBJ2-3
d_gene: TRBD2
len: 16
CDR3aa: ASSQDLASGRSTDTQY

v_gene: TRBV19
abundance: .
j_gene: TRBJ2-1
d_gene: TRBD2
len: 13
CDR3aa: ASSIRAGDENEQF

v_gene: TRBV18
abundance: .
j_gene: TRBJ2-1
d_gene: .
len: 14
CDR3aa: ASSPNRGGRYNEQF

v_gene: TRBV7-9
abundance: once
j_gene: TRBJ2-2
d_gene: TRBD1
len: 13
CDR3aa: ASRKTGGYGGELF

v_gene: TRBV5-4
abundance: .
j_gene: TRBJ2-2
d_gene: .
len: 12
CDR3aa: ASSSRGGIGELF

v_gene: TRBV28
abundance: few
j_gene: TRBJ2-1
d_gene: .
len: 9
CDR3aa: ASSSPRELL

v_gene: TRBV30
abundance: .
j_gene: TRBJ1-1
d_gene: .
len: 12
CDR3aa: AWSPDRLNTEAF

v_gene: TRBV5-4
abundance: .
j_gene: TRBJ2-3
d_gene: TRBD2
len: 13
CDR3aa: ASSLSGRYSDTQY

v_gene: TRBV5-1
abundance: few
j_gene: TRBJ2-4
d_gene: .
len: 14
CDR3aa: ASSSEVGLARGAQY

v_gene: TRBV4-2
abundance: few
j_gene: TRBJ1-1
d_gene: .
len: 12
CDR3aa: ASSQELRNTEAF

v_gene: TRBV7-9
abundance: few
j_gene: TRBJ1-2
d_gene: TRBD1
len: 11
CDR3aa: ASSPGTAGGYT

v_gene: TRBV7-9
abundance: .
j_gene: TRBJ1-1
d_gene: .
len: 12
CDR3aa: ASSFTGIHTEAF

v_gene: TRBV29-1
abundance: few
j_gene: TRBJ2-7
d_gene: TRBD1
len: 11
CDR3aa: SVNGQGSYEQY

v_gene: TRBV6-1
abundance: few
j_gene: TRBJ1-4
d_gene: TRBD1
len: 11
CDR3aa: ASRRTGDEKLF

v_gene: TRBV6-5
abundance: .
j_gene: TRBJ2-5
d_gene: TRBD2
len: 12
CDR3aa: ASKALGGEETQY

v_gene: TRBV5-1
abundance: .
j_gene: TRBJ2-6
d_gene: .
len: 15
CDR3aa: ASSLASPSSGANVLT

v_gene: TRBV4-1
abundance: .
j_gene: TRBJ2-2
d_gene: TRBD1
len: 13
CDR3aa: ASSQMTGGPGELF

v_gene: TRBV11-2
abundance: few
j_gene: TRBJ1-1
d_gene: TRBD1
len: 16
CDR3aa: ASSTIGQGRRMNTEAF

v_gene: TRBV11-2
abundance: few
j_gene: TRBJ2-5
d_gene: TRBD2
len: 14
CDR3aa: ASSPSRLAELETQY

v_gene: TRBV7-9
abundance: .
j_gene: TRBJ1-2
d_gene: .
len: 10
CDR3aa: ASSPNNYGYT

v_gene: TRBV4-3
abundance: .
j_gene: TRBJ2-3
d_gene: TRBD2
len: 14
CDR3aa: ASSQDGGTSTDTQY

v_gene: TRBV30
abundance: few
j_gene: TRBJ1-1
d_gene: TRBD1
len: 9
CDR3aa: AWRTGTEAF

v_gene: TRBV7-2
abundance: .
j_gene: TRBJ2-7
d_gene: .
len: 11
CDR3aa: ASSPGGPREQY

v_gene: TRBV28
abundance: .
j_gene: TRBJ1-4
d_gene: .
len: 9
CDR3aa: ASSLPGLMF

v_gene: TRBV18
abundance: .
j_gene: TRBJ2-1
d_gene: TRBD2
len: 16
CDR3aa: ASSPRLAGRSSYNEQF

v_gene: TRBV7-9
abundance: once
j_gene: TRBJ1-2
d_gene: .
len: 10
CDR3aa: ASSEGESGYT

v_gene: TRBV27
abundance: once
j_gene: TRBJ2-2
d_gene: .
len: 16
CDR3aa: ASNIRNPTRPNTGELF